This entry lists 30 T cell receptor beta chains sequenced from one sample in a study of T cell responses to AZD1222 COVID-19 vaccine. Assay used: immunoSEQ multiplex PCR; TCRdb lists only in-frame clones, some missing. Of some 180,000 clones in the sample, 70% to 90% are singletons; the top ten hold about 0.49%. The source material was peripheral blood, sampled on day 0 of AZD1222 vaccination. The receptor source for this set is an adult in good health.

This clone was seen just once. The J gene is TRBJ2-7, the V gene TRBV28; maybe TRBD1 (5 bases). Germline lookup yields CDR1 MDHEN and CDR2 SYDVKM. Deletions cut 0 bases from V and 3 bases from J, with 9 bases between. The CDR3 runs 14 residues. This CDR3 reads CASSLWQGRYEQYF. The CDR3 coding sequence is TGTGCCAGCAGTTTATGGCAGGGTCGCTACGAGCAGTACTTC.

This chain links TRBV27 with TRBJ1-2; weak D call: TRBD1 (5 bases). The V gene's germline CDR1 is MNHEY and CDR2 SMNVEV (reference sequence). The CDR3 runs 15 residues. Trimming left V 7 bases short and J 0 bases short, with 15 bases between. The DNA of the CDR3 is TGTGCCAGCACTAAACGGGGGGGAGCTAACTATGGCTACACCTTC. Protein product: CASTKRGGANYGYTF.

This chain links TRBV19 with TRBJ2-1, with 12 bases fitting TRBD2. This CDR3 is built from 16 residues. With 5 bases clipped from V and 14 bases from J, the junction kept 16 bases outside the gene matches. The V gene's germline CDR1 is LNHDA and CDR2 SQIVND (reference sequence). In DNA, the CDR3 is TGTGCCAGTAGTCCCCCGACTAGCGGGAGTGGGGTCGAGGAGTTCTTC. Its protein product is CASSPPTSGSGVEEFF.

This chain uses TRBV19 with TRBJ1-2, with D maybe TRBD1 (6 bases). V lost 7 bases and J 3 bases, leaving 15 bases between the germline ends. Germline assignment: CDR1 LNHDA and CDR2 SQIVND (reference sequence). This CDR3 comprises 14 residues. The chain's CDR3 is CASTPQGSDYGYTF. CDR3 nucleotides: TGTGCCAGTACCCCACAGGGTTCGGACTATGGCTACACCTTC. The full variable domain, in which reference TRBV19 and TRBJ1-2 provide the parts outside the CDR3, is DGGITQSPKYLFRKEGQNVTLSCEQNLNHDAMYWYRQDPGQGLRLIYYSQIVNDFQKGDIAEGYSVSREKKESFPLTVTSAQKNPTAFYLCASTPQGSDYGYTFGSGTRLTVV.

This clone was observed once. The chain employs TRBV6-2 or TRBV6-3 and TRBJ2-3; 9 bases match TRBD2. The CDR3 loop spans 15 amino acids. In germline, CDR1 is MNHEY, CDR2 SVGEGT. The V and J ends lost 5 bases and 2 bases, in that order; junction bases with no gene match: 5. CDR3 in amino acids: CASSLGLAITDTQYF. The CDR3 DNA reads as TGTGCCAGCAGTCTGGGACTAGCAATCACAGATACGCAGTATTTT.

This chain uses TRBV10-1 with TRBJ2-2; 7 bases align to TRBD1. Germline V gives CDR1 WNHNN, CDR2 SYGVQD (reference sequence). V was pared by 4 bases and J by 3 bases, with 5 bases of the junction left unmatched. The CDR3 is 15 amino acids. CDR3 nucleotide sequence: TGCGCCAGCAGTGCCCGGGACAGATACACCGGGGAGCTGTTTTTT. Residues: CASSARDRYTGELFF.

The V gene is TRBV28, the J gene TRBJ2-1; 9 bases fit TRBD2. The CDR3 extends over 14 amino acids. J was trimmed by 6 bases and V by 8 bases; bases with no gene match: 8. The V gene's germline CDR1 is MDHEN and CDR2 SYDVKM. The CDR3 DNA follows: TGTGCCAGCTCCAAGGGACTAGCAATCAATGAGCAGTTCTTC. Amino acids: CASSKGLAINEQFF.

This clone was detected only once. The chain recombines TRBV5-1 with TRBJ2-1, with D unclear. This CDR3 is 14 amino acids long. Germline V gene sequence: CDR1 SGHRS, CDR2 YFSETQ. V was trimmed by 4 bases and J by 8 bases, leaving 16 bases between them. CDR3 sequence (DNA): TGCGCCAGCAGCGAAGGACCAGGTCGAGATGAGCAGTTCTTC. Protein: CASSEGPGRDEQFF.

This clone was picked up a small number of times. V usage is TRBV5-6 and J usage is TRBJ2-7, with D perhaps matching TRBD1 or TRBD2 (7 bases each). This CDR3 has 14 amino acids. V lost 5 bases to trimming and J lost 2 bases, with 14 bases between them. CDR1 SGHDT and CDR2 YYEEEE come from the germline V gene. CDR3 sequence: CASSSSGGAYEQYF. Written as DNA, the CDR3 is TGTGCCAGCAGTTCCTCAGGGGGGGCCTACGAGCAGTACTTC.

The rearrangement joins TRBV6-5 to TRBJ2-7; D uncertain. The length of the CDR3 is 13 residues. Germline CDR1 and CDR2: MNHEY and SVGAGI. V was cut by 0 bases and J by 3 bases, with 6 bases left in between. This chain's CDR3 is CASSYSAGYEQYF. In DNA, the CDR3 is TGTGCCAGCAGTTACTCGGCCGGCTACGAGCAGTACTTC.

This chain connects TRBV7-9 to TRBJ1-1; no clear D. This CDR3 has 13 amino acids. V lost 5 bases to trimming and J lost 2 bases, with 9 bases between them. The germline gives CDR1 SEHNR, CDR2 FQNEAQ (reference sequence). The chain's CDR3 is CASSPPPNTEAFF. In DNA form, the CDR3 reads TGTGCCAGCAGCCCTCCCCCTAACACTGAAGCTTTCTTT.

The rearrangement uses TRBV9 and TRBJ2-1; TRBD2 is a possible D gene (6 bases). The CDR3 is 15 residues long. Germline CDR1 is SGDLS and CDR2 is YYNGEE. The V and J ends lost 4 bases and 0 bases respectively, with 11 bases between them. The DNA for the CDR3 is TGTGCCAGCAGCAAAAGCGGGCCCTCCTACAATGAGCAGTTCTTC. Amino acid sequence: CASSKSGPSYNEQFF.

This chain joins TRBV11-1 and TRBJ2-1; 8 bases line up with TRBD2. From germline, CDR1 is SGHAT and CDR2 FQDESV (reference sequence). The J segment lost 1 base and the V segment lost 2 bases, leaving 1 base of the junction unmatched. The CDR3 contains 15 residues. The CDR3 DNA reads TGTGCCAGCAGCTTATCGGGGGGGTCCTACAATGAGCAGTTCTTC. This encodes CASSLSGGSYNEQFF.

The V call is TRBV6-6, the J call TRBJ2-5; the match to TRBD1 covers 7 bases. CDR3 length: 13 residues. With V trimmed by 6 bases and J by 1 base, 2 bases remained unmatched. The germline gives CDR1 MNHNY, CDR2 SVGAGI (reference sequence). The CDR3 spells CASRGQPQETQYF. The DNA for the CDR3 is TGTGCCAGCAGGGGACAGCCCCAAGAGACCCAGTACTTC.

This clone was counted only a few times. This chain connects TRBV7-9 to TRBJ1-6; 9 positions agree with TRBD1. This CDR3 region has 15 residues. The germline gives CDR1 SEHNR, CDR2 FQNEAQ (reference sequence). The ends lost 4 bases at V and 7 bases at J; junction bases unmatched: 5. The chain's CDR3 is CASSSTGTGNSPLHF. The CDR3 DNA is TGTGCCAGCAGCTCGACCGGGACAGGGAATTCACCCCTCCACTTT.

The gene calls are TRBV3-1 (or the pseudogene TRBV3-2) and TRBJ1-2; no firm D call. With 11 bases removed from V and 6 bases from J, the gap between germline ends came to 19 bases. Germline V gene sequence: CDR1 LGHDT, CDR2 YNNKEL (reference sequence). This CDR3 spans 13 amino acids. The CDR3 DNA reads TGTGCCTGCGCTGCGGCCGGGTTTGATGGCTACACCTTC. This translates into CACAAAGFDGYTF.

This chain links TRBV28 with TRBJ1-1; the D gene is possibly TRBD1 (5 bases). CDR3 length: 13 amino acids. V was pared by 1 base and J by 7 bases, with 10 bases between. Germline CDR1 reads MDHEN; CDR2 reads SYDVKM. CDR3 nucleotide sequence: TGTGCCAGCAGTTTATCCAGGGTTCTTGAAGCTTTCTTT. Translated: CASSLSRVLEAFF.

The J gene is TRBJ2-7, the V gene TRBV30, with 7 bases matching TRBD1. This CDR3 contains 12 residues. Germline-derived CDR1 and CDR2 are GTSNPN and SVGIG (reference sequence). The V segment lost 4 bases and the J segment 9 bases; nucleotides outside the gene matches: 9. CDR3 bases: TGTGCCTGGACAGGGGGTGCCAACGGGCAGTACTTC. This encodes CAWTGGANGQYF.

The chain joins TRBV5-6 to TRBJ2-7; 7 positions match TRBD1. V lost 3 bases, J lost 3 bases, and 3 bases stayed unmatched. CDR3 length: 13 amino acids. Per the germline V gene, CDR1 is SGHDT and CDR2 is YYEEEE. This chain's CDR3 is CASSSRGSYEQYF. In DNA, the CDR3 is TGTGCCAGCAGCTCCAGGGGGAGCTACGAGCAGTACTTC.

This rearrangement joins TRBV10-3 to TRBJ1-1, with D tentatively TRBD1 (5 bases). This CDR3 has 11 amino acids. Trimming removed 3 bases from V and 9 bases from J, with 8 bases in between. Germline lookup yields CDR1 ENHRY and CDR2 SYGVKD. The DNA for the CDR3 is TGTGCCATCAGTGATGGGGGTAAAGCTTTCTTT. This translates into CAISDGGKAFF.

The chain links TRBV19 to TRBJ2-2, with 10 nucleotides matching TRBD1. V was clipped by 0 bases and J by 5 bases; unmatched bases: 6. This CDR3 is built from 17 residues. The germline V gene encodes CDR1 LNHDA and CDR2 SQIVND (reference sequence). This chain's CDR3 is CASSIDVWGQGTGELFF. In DNA form, the CDR3 reads TGTGCCAGTAGTATAGATGTTTGGGGACAGGGGACCGGGGAGCTGTTTTTT. Variable domain in full (rest from reference TRBV19 and TRBJ2-2): DGGITQSPKYLFRKEGQNVTLSCEQNLNHDAMYWYRQDPGQGLRLIYYSQIVNDFQKGDIAEGYSVSREKKESFPLTVTSAQKNPTAFYLCASSIDVWGQGTGELFFGEGSRLTVL.

The chain employs TRBV5-1 and TRBJ1-1, with TRBD1 identical over 7 bases. CDR1 SGHRS and CDR2 YFSETQ come from the germline V gene. The CDR3 spans 13 residues. The V and J ends lost 0 bases and 8 bases, in that order; junction bases with no gene match: 4. The CDR3 DNA reads as TGCGCCAGCAGCTTGGGACAGGGCCTCGAAGCTTTCTTT. It specifies CASSLGQGLEAFF.

Note on this clone: In the same sample, other DNA sequences code for this CDR3. CDR3 bases: TGTGCCAGCAGCCAAGTTGGCGGGGAGCTGTTTTTT. It yields the protein CASSQVGGELFF. The gene calls are TRBV3-1 (or the pseudogene TRBV3-2) and TRBJ2-2, with D unresolved. CDR1 is LGHDT and CDR2 is YNNKEL in the germline V gene (reference sequence). The CDR3 sequence is 12 residues long. The V end lost 1 base, the J end lost 7 bases, and 4 bases lay between the germline ends.

The CDR3 region has the DNA TGTGCCAGCAGCGTGGGGACTTCCATCAGCTCCTACAATGAGCAGTTCTTC. Translation: CASSVGTSISSYNEQFF. The V gene is TRBV9, the J gene TRBJ2-1, with a weak D call TRBD2 (6 bases). The CDR3 spans 17 residues. Per the germline V gene, CDR1 is SGDLS and CDR2 is YYNGEE. Trimming shortened V by 2 bases and J by 0 bases, and 15 bases separated the two germline ends.

V is TRBV11-3 and J is TRBJ2-1; no reliable D call. The V end was cut by 5 bases, the J end by 4 bases, with 9 bases between. CDR1 is SGHNT and CDR2 is YENEEA in the germline V gene. There are 13 residues in the CDR3. This CDR3 is CASSQDTYNEQFF. DNA of the CDR3: TGTGCCAGCAGCCAAGACACTTACAATGAGCAGTTCTTC.

The chain combines TRBV6-2 or TRBV6-3 with TRBJ2-7; possible D gene TRBD1, 5 bases. This CDR3 comprises 16 residues. Trimming shortened V by 2 bases and J by 3 bases, and 17 bases separated the two germline ends. In germline, CDR1 is MNHEY, CDR2 SVGEGT. The CDR3 loop reads CASSYPSPAGIYEQYF. Here the CDR3 DNA reads TGTGCCAGCAGTTACCCCTCTCCGGCAGGGATCTACGAGCAGTACTTC.

The chain combines TRBV6-6 with TRBJ2-1; D perhaps matches TRBD2 (5 bases). The CDR3 is 14 amino acids. Trimming removed 2 bases at V and 6 bases at J, with 11 bases between. Per germline, CDR1 MNHNY and CDR2 SVGAGI (reference sequence). The CDR3 reads CASSYASSRNEQFF. In DNA, the CDR3 is TGTGCCAGCAGTTACGCCTCTAGCCGCAATGAGCAGTTCTTC.

V usage is TRBV6-5 and J usage is TRBJ1-6; D remains ambiguous. The germline V gene encodes CDR1 MNHEY and CDR2 SVGAGI. Trimming left V 8 bases short and J 6 bases short, with 11 bases between. The CDR3 has 13 residues. The CDR3 sequence is CASFRDLNSPLHF. The CDR3, as DNA: TGTGCCAGCTTCCGGGATCTTAATTCACCCCTCCACTTT.

V usage is TRBV18 and J usage is TRBJ2-7; D gene uncertain. CDR3 length: 11 amino acids. Trimming cost V 2 bases and J 3 bases, with 2 bases left between them. In germline, CDR1 is KGHSH, CDR2 LQKENI. The CDR3 nucleotides are TGTGCCAGCTCACCAGACTACGAGCAGTACTTC. This encodes CASSPDYEQYF. Filled out from reference TRBV18 and TRBJ2-7, the complete variable domain reads NAGVMQNPRHLVRRRGQEARLRCSPMKGHSHVYWYRQLPEEGLKFMVYLQKENIIDESGMPKERFSAEFPKEGPSILRIQQVVRGDSAAYFCASSPDYEQYFGPGTRLTVT.

This chain connects TRBV19 to TRBJ1-2; D gene ambiguous. V was cut by 3 bases and J by 5 bases, with 4 bases left in between. This CDR3 is built from 11 residues. Germline CDR1 is LNHDA and CDR2 is SQIVND (reference sequence). The CDR3 here is CASSIRYGYTF. CDR3 nucleotides: TGTGCCAGTAGTATCAGATATGGCTACACCTTC.